This T cell receptor (beta chain) was captured in a study of T cell responses to AZD1222 COVID-19 vaccine. Findings and limits, study-wide: White British ancestry dominated among donors, who included more females, and clonal diversity was possibly underestimated. All repertoire sampling was performed exclusively after the peak T cell response.

Comments on this clone: The antigen is undetermined.

Profiled with immunoSEQ multiplex PCR; TCRdb holds only in-frame clones, not every one. The data show 110,000 or so clones, approximately 89% seen once. This CDR3 is built from 12 residues. Germline V lookup: CDR1 SQVTM, CDR2 ANQGSEA. V was pared by 7 bases and J by 1 base, with 2 bases of the junction left unmatched. The starting material was peripheral blood, obtained 28 days after the second AZD1222 dose. The TCR comes from an adult who received the AZD1222 COVID-19 vaccine. The rearrangement uses TRBV29-1 and TRBJ2-5, with 8 bases that match TRBD1. The CDR3 region is CSAGQGQETQYF. DNA of the CDR3: TGCAGCGCTGGACAGGGCCAAGAGACCCAGTACTTC.